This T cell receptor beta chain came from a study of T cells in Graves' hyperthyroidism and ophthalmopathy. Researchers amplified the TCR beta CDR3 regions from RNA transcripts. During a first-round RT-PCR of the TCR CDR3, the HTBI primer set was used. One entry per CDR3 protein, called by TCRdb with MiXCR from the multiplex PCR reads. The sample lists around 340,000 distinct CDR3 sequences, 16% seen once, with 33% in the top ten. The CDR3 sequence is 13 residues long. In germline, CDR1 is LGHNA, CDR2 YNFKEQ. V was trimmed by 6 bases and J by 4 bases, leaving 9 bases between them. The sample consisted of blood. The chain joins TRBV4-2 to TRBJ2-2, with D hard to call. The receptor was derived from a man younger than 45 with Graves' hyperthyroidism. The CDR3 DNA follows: TGTGCCAGCAGTGGCTACCTCACCGGGGAGCTGTTTTTT. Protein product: CASSGYLTGELFF.